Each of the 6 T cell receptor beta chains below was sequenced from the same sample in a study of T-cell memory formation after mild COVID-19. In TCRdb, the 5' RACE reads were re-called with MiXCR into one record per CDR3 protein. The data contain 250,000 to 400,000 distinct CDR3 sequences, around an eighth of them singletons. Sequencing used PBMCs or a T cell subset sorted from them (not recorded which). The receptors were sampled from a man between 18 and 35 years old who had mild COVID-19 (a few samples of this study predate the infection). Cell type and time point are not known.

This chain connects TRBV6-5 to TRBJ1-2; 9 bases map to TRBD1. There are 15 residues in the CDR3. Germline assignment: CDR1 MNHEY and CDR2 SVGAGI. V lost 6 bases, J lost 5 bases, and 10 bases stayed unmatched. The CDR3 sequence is CASSLHEGQGYGYTF. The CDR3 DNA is TGTGCCAGCAGCCTACATGAGGGACAGGGTTATGGCTACACCTTC.

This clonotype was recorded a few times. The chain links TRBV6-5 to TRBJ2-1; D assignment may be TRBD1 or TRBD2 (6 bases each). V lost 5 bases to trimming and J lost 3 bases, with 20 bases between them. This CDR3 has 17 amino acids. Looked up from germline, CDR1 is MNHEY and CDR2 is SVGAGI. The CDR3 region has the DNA TGTGCCAGCAGTAACCGGTACCCGGGGGCATTCTACAATGAGCAGTTCTTC. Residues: CASSNRYPGAFYNEQFF.

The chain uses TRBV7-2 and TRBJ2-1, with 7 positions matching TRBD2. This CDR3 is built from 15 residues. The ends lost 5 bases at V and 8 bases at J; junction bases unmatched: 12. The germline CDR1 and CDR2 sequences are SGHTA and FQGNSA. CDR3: CASSRTGLVSYEQFF. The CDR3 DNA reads TGTGCCAGCAGCCGCACCGGACTAGTTTCGTATGAGCAGTTCTTC.

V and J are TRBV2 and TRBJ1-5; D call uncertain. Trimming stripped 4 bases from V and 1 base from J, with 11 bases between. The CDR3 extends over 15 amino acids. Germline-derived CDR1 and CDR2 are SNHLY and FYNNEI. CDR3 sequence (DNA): TGTGCCAGCAGTGCGTTTGCGGGAAGCAATCAGCCCCAGCATTTT. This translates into CASSAFAGSNQPQHF. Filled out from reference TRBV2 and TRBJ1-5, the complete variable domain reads EPEVTQTPSHQVTQMGQEVILRCVPISNHLYFYWYRQILGQKVEFLVSFYNNEISEKSEIFDDQFSVERPDGSNFTLKIRSTKLEDSAMYFCASSAFAGSNQPQHFGDGTRLSIL.

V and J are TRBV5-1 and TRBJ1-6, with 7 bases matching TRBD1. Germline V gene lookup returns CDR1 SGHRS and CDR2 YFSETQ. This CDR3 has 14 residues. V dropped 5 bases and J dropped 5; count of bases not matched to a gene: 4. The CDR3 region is CASSRDSNNSPLHF. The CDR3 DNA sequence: TGCGCCAGCAGTCGGGACAGCAATAATTCACCCCTCCACTTT.

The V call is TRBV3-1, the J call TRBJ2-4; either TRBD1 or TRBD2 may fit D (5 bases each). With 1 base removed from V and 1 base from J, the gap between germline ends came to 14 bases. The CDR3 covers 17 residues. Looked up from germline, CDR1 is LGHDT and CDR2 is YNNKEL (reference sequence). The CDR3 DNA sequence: TGTGCCAGCAGCCAAGTCGGGGCCGGGGCGGCCAAAAACATTCAGTACTTC. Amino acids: CASSQVGAGAAKNIQYF.